This T cell receptor beta chain was identified in a study of blood T cells in healthy people across ages. Using a J-beta primer mix together with a sample-barcoded 5' primer, a second PCR was run for roughly 7 to 12 cycles. Every individual sample yielded 2.5 million or more paired-end reads (each containing CDR3). Each CDR3 protein is one row after TCRdb ran MiXCR on the 5' RACE reads. Found here are around 500,000 distinct CDR3 sequences, around half of them singletons; the top ten hold 20% to 25%. Points from the study as a whole: The fall in TCR beta diversity per million T cells was roughly linear with age.

Note on this clonotype: Its antigen is unknown.

The TCR originated in a man older than 75 in good health. Material: blood.

The CDR3 sequence is CSAKTSFKNSYEQYF. CDR3 nucleotides: TGCAGTGCTAAGACTAGCTTTAAAAACTCCTACGAGCAGTACTTC. J is TRBJ2-7 and V is TRBV20-1, with TRBD2 matching 7 bases. CDR1 DFQATT and CDR2 SNEGSKA come from the germline V gene (reference sequence). CDR3 length: 15 residues. Germline trimming cut 4 bases from V and 0 bases from J; bases unmatched to any gene: 9.